The 28 T cell receptor beta chains in this list originate from one sample, sequenced in a study of PD-1 blockade in mismatch repair-deficient tumors. Profiled with immunoSEQ multiplex PCR; TCRdb holds only in-frame clones, not every one. The sample holds some 66,000 clones, approximately 88% seen once. Sample: peripheral blood, taken 52 weeks after starting pembrolizumab. All receptors come from an adult with mismatch repair-deficient cancer.

This clone was picked up a small number of times. The rearrangement joins TRBV6-5 to TRBJ2-7; 8 positions match TRBD2. The V gene end was trimmed by 2 bases and the J gene end by 0 bases; junction bases not matched to a gene: 0. Germline assignment: CDR1 MNHEY and CDR2 SVGAGI. The CDR3 length is 14 residues. In nucleotides, the CDR3 is TGTGCCAGCAGTTACACTAGCGGCTCCTACGAGCAGTACTTC. Its protein is CASSYTSGSYEQYF.

The chain couples TRBV19 to TRBJ2-4; D not certain. The CDR3 length is 11 residues. Trimming pared 5 bases from V and 8 bases from J, leaving 7 bases between. Germline values: CDR1 LNHDA, CDR2 SQIVND (reference sequence). The CDR3 region is CASSYLDIQYF. CDR3 in DNA: TGTGCCAGTAGTTATCTGGACATTCAGTACTTC.

The chain is built from TRBV14 and TRBJ2-2; 7 nucleotides line up with TRBD2. Per germline, CDR1 SGHDN and CDR2 FVKESK. The ends lost 5 bases at V and 7 bases at J; junction bases unmatched: 4. The CDR3 runs to 13 residues. The CDR3 loop is CASSGLVSGELFF. Here the CDR3 DNA reads TGTGCCAGCAGCGGACTAGTGAGCGGGGAGCTGTTTTTT.

Remarks on this clone: The junction departs from germline at one end; a sequencing error may be responsible. The chain joins TRBV4-3 to TRBJ2-3; the match to TRBD2 covers 10 bases. CDR1 is LGHNA and CDR2 is YSLEER in the germline V gene. The CDR3 has 17 residues. CDR3 nucleotides: TGCGCCAGCAGTCAAGCACCCAGCGGGAGGGCATCAGATACGCAGTATTTT. Translating it yields CASSQAPSGRASDTQYF.

The rearrangement links TRBV2 to TRBJ2-1, with 7 nucleotides matching TRBD1. CDR3 length: 15 residues. J lost 3 bases, V lost 4 bases, and 6 bases had no gene match. Germline V CDR1 and CDR2: SNHLY, FYNNEI. CDR3 DNA sequence: TGTGCCAGCAGTGGGGACAGCATAATCTACAATGAGCAGTTCTTC. It encodes CASSGDSIIYNEQFF.

J is TRBJ2-5 and V is TRBV14; D not certain. Per germline, CDR1 SGHDN and CDR2 FVKESK. The V end was cut by 1 base, the J end by 10 bases, with 7 bases between. The CDR3 runs 11 residues. CDR3 sequence: CASSQGNYQYF. In DNA form, the CDR3 reads TGTGCCAGCAGCCAAGGCAATTACCAGTACTTC.

This chain connects TRBV11-2 to TRBJ2-2; D unresolved. Trimming removed 4 bases at V and 2 bases at J, with 17 bases between. Per germline, CDR1 SGHAT and CDR2 FQNNGV. CDR3 length: 17 amino acids. CDR3 sequence: CASSSRWVRINTGELFF. The CDR3 DNA reads TGTGCCAGCAGCTCCCGGTGGGTCAGGATAAACACCGGGGAGCTGTTTTTT.

The V call is TRBV27, the J call TRBJ2-7; 8 positions agree with TRBD2. The V segment lost 5 bases and the J segment 1 base; nucleotides outside the gene matches: 13. CDR1 MNHEY and CDR2 SMNVEV come from the germline V gene (reference sequence). The CDR3 has 17 residues. CDR3 bases: TGTGCCAGCAGTCCCCTGGGTTATAGCGGGGTTTCCTACGAGCAGTACTTC. Its translation: CASSPLGYSGVSYEQYF.

The gene calls are TRBV29-1 and TRBJ1-1; TRBD1 agrees at 8 bases. CDR1 and CDR2 from the germline V gene are SQVTM and ANQGSEA. The CDR3 is made up of 13 amino acids. V lost 4 bases and J lost 1; bases outside the gene matches: 2. The chain's CDR3 is CSVGQGANTEAFF. The CDR3 DNA sequence: TGCAGCGTTGGGCAGGGGGCGAACACTGAAGCTTTCTTT.

This chain joins TRBV28 and TRBJ2-7, with D unclear. V lost 4 bases, J lost 3 bases, and 13 bases lay in between. The CDR3 spans 14 residues. The germline V gene has CDR1 MDHEN and CDR2 SYDVKM. The DNA of the CDR3 is TGTGCCAGCAGTTCAGGCGCGGTGGACTACGAGCAGTACTTC. Translation: CASSSGAVDYEQYF.

The chain joins TRBV6-5 to TRBJ1-2; the match to TRBD1 covers 7 bases. V was clipped by 4 bases and J by 4 bases; unmatched bases: 12. The CDR3 runs 16 residues. Germline V gives CDR1 MNHEY, CDR2 SVGAGI. For the CDR3, the DNA is TGTGCCAGCAGTTGGGGAGGGGGCGATAATCCCTATGGCTACACCTTC. The encoded protein is CASSWGGGDNPYGYTF.

The chain has TRBV7-2 and TRBJ2-7; the D is unclear. Between the trimmed V and J ends, which lost 1 base and 6 bases, there was a span of 4 bases. Per the germline V gene, CDR1 is SGHTA and CDR2 is FQGNSA. CDR3 length equals 11 residues. The CDR3 DNA sequence: TGTGCCAGCAGCTTAGAGTTCGAGCAGTACTTC. Amino acid sequence: CASSLEFEQYF.

This chain uses TRBV6-4 with TRBJ2-3; 7 bases line up with TRBD2. This CDR3 has 14 amino acids. J lost 8 bases, V lost 3 bases, and 8 bases had no gene match. CDR1 and CDR2 from the germline V gene are MRHNA and SNTAGT. This CDR3 is CASSETGGLGTQYF. DNA of the CDR3: TGTGCCAGCAGTGAAACGGGAGGTCTCGGTACGCAGTATTTT.

The chain has TRBV7-2 and TRBJ2-7, with D possibly matching TRBD2 (5 bases). The V gene lost 2 bases and the J gene lost 0 bases, with 8 bases spanning the gap. The length of the CDR3 is 14 residues. The V gene's germline CDR1 is SGHTA and CDR2 FQGNSA. This CDR3 is CASSLWRNSYEQYF. Written as DNA, the CDR3 is TGTGCCAGCAGCTTATGGAGGAACTCCTACGAGCAGTACTTC.

This clone was counted between two and nine times. The rearrangement uses TRBV5-4 and TRBJ2-7, with 7 bases matching TRBD1. CDR1 and CDR2 (germline): SGHNT, YYREEE (reference sequence). CDR3 length equals 13 residues. V dropped 2 bases and J dropped 3; count of bases not matched to a gene: 2. The DNA for the CDR3 is TGTGCCAGCAGCTTTGACAGGGACTACGAGCAGTACTTC. This translates into CASSFDRDYEQYF.

The J gene is TRBJ2-2, the V gene TRBV5-4, with 7 bases fitting TRBD2. V was pared by 4 bases and J by 2 bases, with 11 bases of the junction left unmatched. This CDR3 has 17 amino acids. Germline V CDR1 and CDR2: SGHNT, YYREEE (reference sequence). CDR3 residues: CASSPSPAGVNTGELFF. For the CDR3, the DNA is TGTGCCAGCAGCCCGAGCCCCGCGGGAGTTAACACCGGGGAGCTGTTTTTT.

The CDR3, as DNA: TGTGCCAGCAGCTTATATGCGGGAGGGCTTTATGAGCAGTTCTTC. It codes for CASSLYAGGLYEQFF. The chain couples TRBV11-3 to TRBJ2-1, with 9 bases aligning to TRBD2. The CDR3 sequence is 15 residues long. Losses at the gene ends were 2 bases for V and 8 bases for J; bases not matched to a gene: 7. The germline CDR1 and CDR2 sequences are SGHNT and YENEEA.

For the CDR3, the DNA is TGTGCCAGCAGCTTATGGCAGCACGAGCAGTACTTC. Encoded protein: CASSLWQHEQYF. The gene calls are TRBV7-6 and TRBJ2-7; no clear D gene. The germline gives CDR1 SGHVS, CDR2 FNYEAQ. V dropped 2 bases and J dropped 5 bases, with 7 bases sitting between them. This CDR3 spans 12 amino acids. Supplemented by reference TRBV7-6 and TRBJ2-7, the full variable domain reads GAGVSQSPRYKVTKRGQDVALRCDPISGHVSLYWYRQALGQGPEFLTYFNYEAQQDKSGLPNDRFSAERPEGSISTLTIQRTEQRDSAMYRCASSLWQHEQYFGPGTRLTVT.

The chain employs TRBV9 and TRBJ2-1; D is unclear. The germline V gene has CDR1 SGDLS and CDR2 YYNGEE. V was trimmed by 3 bases and J by 9 bases, leaving 13 bases between them. CDR3 size: 13 residues. DNA for the CDR3: TGTGCCAGCAGCGCTGATAGTTCAGGTGAGCAGTTCTTC. Protein: CASSADSSGEQFF.

This clone was found a few times. This sequence joins TRBV7-9 and TRBJ1-2; weak D call: TRBD1 (5 bases). CDR1 SEHNR and CDR2 FQNEAQ come from the germline V gene (reference sequence). CDR3 length: 13 residues. The V end was cut by 5 bases, the J end by 1 base, with 8 bases between. CDR3 DNA: TGTGCCAGCAGCCGGGGGTTTAACTATGGCTACACCTTC. This encodes CASSRGFNYGYTF.

This clone was seen once. This chain links TRBV5-1 with TRBJ2-5, with D unresolved. CDR3 length: 13 amino acids. The V end lost 1 base, the J end lost 3 bases, and 7 bases lay between the germline ends. Per the germline V gene, CDR1 is SGHRS and CDR2 is YFSETQ. The CDR3 loop reads CASSLLAEETQYF. The CDR3 DNA is TGCGCCAGCAGCTTGCTGGCGGAAGAGACCCAGTACTTC.

This clone appeared once. The chain joins TRBV6-5 to TRBJ1-4, with TRBD1 identical over 11 bases. Germline CDR1 is MNHEY and CDR2 is SVGAGI. This CDR3 has 14 amino acids. With 5 bases clipped from V and 8 bases from J, the junction kept 4 bases outside the gene matches. The CDR3 loop is CASSTGQGGEKLFF. CDR3 nucleotide sequence: TGTGCCAGCAGTACGGGACAGGGGGGCGAAAAACTGTTTTTT.

This chain joins TRBV7-6 and TRBJ2-7, with 8 bases matching TRBD1. The CDR3 length is 13 residues. With V trimmed by 5 bases and J by 3 bases, 3 bases remained unmatched. The germline V gene has CDR1 SGHVS and CDR2 FNYEAQ. CDR3 amino acids: CASSPTGGYEQYF. The DNA for the CDR3 is TGTGCCAGCAGCCCCACAGGGGGCTACGAGCAGTACTTC.

The chain links TRBV27 to TRBJ2-7, with 9 bases identical to TRBD1. The V segment lost 5 bases and the J segment 3 bases; nucleotides outside the gene matches: 8. CDR1 and CDR2 from the germline V gene are MNHEY and SMNVEV (reference sequence). The CDR3 consists of 15 residues. The CDR3 sequence is CASSADRGSGYEQYF. CDR3 sequence (DNA): TGTGCCAGCAGTGCCGACAGGGGGTCAGGCTACGAGCAGTACTTC.

This chain links TRBV5-1 with TRBJ1-1; D may be TRBD1 (6 bases). The CDR3 length is 13 residues. V was cut by 0 bases and J by 8 bases, with 11 bases left in between. CDR1 and CDR2 (germline): SGHRS, YFSETQ. The CDR3 here is CASSLGTAREAFF. CDR3 nucleotides: TGCGCCAGCAGCTTGGGGACAGCCCGGGAAGCTTTCTTT. Complete variable domain (other parts from reference TRBV5-1 and TRBJ1-1): KAGVTQTPRYLIKTRGQQVTLSCSPISGHRSVSWYQQTPGQGLQFLFEYFSETQRNKGNFPGRFSGRQFSNSRSEMNVSTLELGDSALYLCASSLGTAREAFFGQGTRLTVV.

This sequence joins TRBV13 and TRBJ2-7; 10 nucleotides line up with TRBD1. The germline CDR1 and CDR2 sequences are PRHDT and FYEKMQ (reference sequence). The junction had 3 bases not matched to a gene; V was cut back by 5 bases and J by 2 bases. The CDR3 is 14 amino acids. CDR3 residues: CASSPGQGTYEQYF. The CDR3 nucleotides are TGTGCCAGCAGCCCGGGACAGGGGACCTACGAGCAGTACTTC.

V is TRBV15 and J is TRBJ2-3, with D hard to call. This CDR3 has 17 residues. Per germline, CDR1 LNHNV and CDR2 YYDKDF (reference sequence). V was clipped by 1 base and J by 0 bases, with 14 bases between them. CDR3 sequence (DNA): TGTGCCACCAGCAGAGCCTTACCAGGCTTGAGCACAGATACGCAGTATTTT. Translation gives CATSRALPGLSTDTQYF.

This clone was detected once. The chain couples TRBV6-1 to TRBJ2-7; possible D gene TRBD2, 5 bases. The CDR3 consists of 15 residues. Trimming removed 7 bases at V and 0 bases at J, with 16 bases between. The germline V gene encodes CDR1 MNHNS and CDR2 SASEGT. CDR3 coding DNA: TGTGCCAGCAACCCAATTAGTGGGAGCTCCTACGAGCAGTACTTC. Encoded protein: CASNPISGSSYEQYF.